This TCR beta chain appears in the sequencing data of a study of blood T cells in healthy people across ages. Notes on the study in general: Age advanced and TCR beta diversity per million T cells fell, roughly linearly.

A remark on this clonotype: Antigen specificity is unknown. Sequence at one end of the junction differs from germline and may be a read error.

The authors ran a second PCR of about 7 to 11 cycles using a sample-barcoded 5' primer and a J-beta primer mix. TCRdb independently ran MiXCR on the 5' RACE reads; one entry per CDR3 protein. The table records around 990,000 distinct CDR3 sequences, 20% to 25% of them present only once. The germline V gene encodes CDR1 LGHNA and CDR2 YSLEER. The CDR3 has 16 amino acids. Another study also made use of these data, one on T cells of mothers and their children. As reported in that work: Relative to unrelated pairs, biologically related mother-child dyads exhibited marginally greater, non-significant overlap.

The source material was blood. The receptor was derived from a girl aged 2 to 9 in good health. The chain has TRBV4-3 and TRBJ2-3, with TRBD2 as a possible D gene (7 bases). CDR3 region: CASSQDGRGAADTRYF. CDR3 nucleotides: TGCGCCAGCAGCCAAGATGGGAGGGGGGCCGCAGATACGCGGTATTTT.